This TCR beta chain comes out of a study of response to subunit inactivated influenza vaccine. Study-level points and caveats: It was suggested by the authors that few new T cells are recruited by each seasonal influenza vaccination.

V was pared by 4 bases and J by 8 bases, with 14 bases between. CDR1 is MNHNS, CDR2 SASEGT, per germline. The CDR3 length is 13 residues. From the RT-PCR reads, TCRdb called clonotypes with MiXCR, one entry per CDR3 protein. The sample includes more than 600,000 distinct CDR3 sequences, 15% to 20% of them seen just once. Remarks on this clonotype: Antigen specificity is unknown.

The chain links TRBV6-1 to TRBJ1-2; tentatively, D is TRBD1 (6 bases). This specimen consisted of PBMCs from blood, obtained 5 days after vaccination. The TCR was taken from a man over 45 who received an inactivated influenza vaccine. The CDR3 nucleotides are TGTGCCAGCAGTGCGCAGGGGCAGTACGGCTACACCTTC. It translates to CASSAQGQYGYTF.